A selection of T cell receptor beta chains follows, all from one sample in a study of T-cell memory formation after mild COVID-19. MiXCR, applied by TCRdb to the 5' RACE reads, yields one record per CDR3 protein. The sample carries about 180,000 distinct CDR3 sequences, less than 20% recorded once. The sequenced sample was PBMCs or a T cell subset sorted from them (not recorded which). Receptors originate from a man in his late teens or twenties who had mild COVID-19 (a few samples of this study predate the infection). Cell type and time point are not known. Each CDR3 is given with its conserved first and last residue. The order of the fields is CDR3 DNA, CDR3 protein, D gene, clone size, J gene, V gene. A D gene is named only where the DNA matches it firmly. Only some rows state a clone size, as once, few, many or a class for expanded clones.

CDR3nt: TGTGCCAGCAGACCATTTTGGGAAGGGCGGGAGACCCAGTACTTC
CDR3aa: CASRPFWEGRETQYF
d_gene: -
abundance: -
j_gene: TRBJ2-5
v_gene: TRBV6-6

CDR3nt: TGTGCCAGTAGTATTCGGGTTGCACAGGGTCGCAGCAATCAGCCCCAGCATTTT
CDR3aa: CASSIRVAQGRSNQPQHF
d_gene: -
abundance: few
j_gene: TRBJ1-5
v_gene: TRBV19

CDR3nt: TGTGCCATCACCACAGGGGCCGCGTATGAGCAGTTCTTC
CDR3aa: CAITTGAAYEQFF
d_gene: TRBD1
abundance: -
j_gene: TRBJ2-1
v_gene: TRBV10-3

CDR3nt: TGCGCCAGCAGCCAGATCCATCGAGCTAACAATGAGCAGTTCTTC
CDR3aa: CASSQIHRANNEQFF
d_gene: -
abundance: -
j_gene: TRBJ2-1
v_gene: TRBV4-1

CDR3nt: TGTGCCAGCAGCCGCCTTCCCCAGGGCAATCAGCCCCAGCATTTT
CDR3aa: CASSRLPQGNQPQHF
d_gene: -
abundance: -
j_gene: TRBJ1-5
v_gene: TRBV7-8

CDR3nt: TGTGCCAGCAGTGTATCGGAAGAGACCCAGTACTTC
CDR3aa: CASSVSEETQYF
d_gene: -
abundance: few
j_gene: TRBJ2-5
v_gene: TRBV2

CDR3nt: TGTGCCAGTAGTCGGGGACAGGGGGCAGCCAAAAACATTCAGTACTTC
CDR3aa: CASSRGQGAAKNIQYF
d_gene: TRBD1
abundance: -
j_gene: TRBJ2-4
v_gene: TRBV19

CDR3nt: TGCAGTGCTAGAGACGGCAGGGGGCTTACTGGAAACACCATATATTTT
CDR3aa: CSARDGRGLTGNTIYF
d_gene: TRBD1
abundance: -
j_gene: TRBJ1-3
v_gene: TRBV20-1

CDR3nt: TGTGCCAGCAGCTTAGTAGGCGAGCAGTTCTTC
CDR3aa: CASSLVGEQFF
d_gene: -
abundance: -
j_gene: TRBJ2-1
v_gene: TRBV7-9

CDR3nt: TGTGCCAGCAGCTTAGCAGGCAGGGAGAATGGCTACACCTTC
CDR3aa: CASSLAGRENGYTF
d_gene: -
abundance: -
j_gene: TRBJ1-2
v_gene: TRBV7-9

CDR3nt: TGTGCCAGCAGCTTAATTCATACCGGGGAGCTGTTTTTT
CDR3aa: CASSLIHTGELFF
d_gene: -
abundance: -
j_gene: TRBJ2-2
v_gene: TRBV7-3

CDR3nt: TGTGCCAGCAGCGTAACGGGACAGGGGAGGACTGAAGCTTTCTTT
CDR3aa: CASSVTGQGRTEAFF
d_gene: TRBD1
abundance: few
j_gene: TRBJ1-1
v_gene: TRBV7-2

CDR3nt: TGCAGTGCCGCCCCCGCAGGGGGCTTTTCACCCCTCCACTTT
CDR3aa: CSAAPAGGFSPLHF
d_gene: TRBD1
abundance: -
j_gene: TRBJ1-6
v_gene: TRBV20-1

CDR3nt: TGTGCCAGCAGCTTAGCACAATACAATGAGCAGTTCTTC
CDR3aa: CASSLAQYNEQFF
d_gene: -
abundance: -
j_gene: TRBJ2-1
v_gene: TRBV7-2

CDR3nt: TGTGCCAGCAGCTTTTCAGGGCGGGAAAAACTGTTTTTT
CDR3aa: CASSFSGREKLFF
d_gene: -
abundance: -
j_gene: TRBJ1-4
v_gene: TRBV5-4

CDR3nt: TGCAGCGTTGCTTTTTCAGGGGGGGAGACCCAGTACTTC
CDR3aa: CSVAFSGGETQYF
d_gene: -
abundance: -
j_gene: TRBJ2-5
v_gene: TRBV29-1

CDR3nt: TGTGCCAGCAACTCTTGGGGCGAGGAGACCCAGTACTTC
CDR3aa: CASNSWGEETQYF
d_gene: -
abundance: few
j_gene: TRBJ2-5
v_gene: TRBV12-3/TRBV12-4

CDR3nt: TGTGCCAGCAGCCCCTCGGGTAGCACAGATACGCAGTATTTT
CDR3aa: CASSPSGSTDTQYF
d_gene: -
abundance: many
j_gene: TRBJ2-3
v_gene: TRBV7-2

CDR3nt: TGTGCCATCAGGAGGACAGAGAGTAACACTGAAGCTTTCTTT
CDR3aa: CAIRRTESNTEAFF
d_gene: -
abundance: -
j_gene: TRBJ1-1
v_gene: TRBV10-3

CDR3nt: TGTGCCAGCAGCCACCTCAATGCAGGAGCTTTCTTT
CDR3aa: CASSHLNAGAFF
d_gene: -
abundance: few
j_gene: TRBJ1-1
v_gene: TRBV3-1

CDR3nt: TGTGCCAGCAGCACAGGGGCCCCCCAGCATTTT
CDR3aa: CASSTGAPQHF
d_gene: TRBD1
abundance: -
j_gene: TRBJ1-5
v_gene: TRBV6-2/TRBV6-3